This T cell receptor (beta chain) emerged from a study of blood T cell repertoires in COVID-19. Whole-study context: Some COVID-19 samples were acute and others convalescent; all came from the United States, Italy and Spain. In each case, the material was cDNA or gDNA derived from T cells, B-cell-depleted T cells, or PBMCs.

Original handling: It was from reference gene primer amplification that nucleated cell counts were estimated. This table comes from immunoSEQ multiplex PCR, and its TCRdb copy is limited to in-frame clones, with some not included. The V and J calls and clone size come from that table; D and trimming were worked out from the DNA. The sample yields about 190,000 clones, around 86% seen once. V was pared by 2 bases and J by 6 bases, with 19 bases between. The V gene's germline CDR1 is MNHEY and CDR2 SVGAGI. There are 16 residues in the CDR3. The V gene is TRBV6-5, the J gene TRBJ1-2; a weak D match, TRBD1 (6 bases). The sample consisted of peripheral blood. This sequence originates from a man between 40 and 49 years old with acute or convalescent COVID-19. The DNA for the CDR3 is TGTGCCAGCAGTTACCTTAGACAGGCGCTCGTAAATGGCTACACCTTC. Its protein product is CASSYLRQALVNGYTF.